This record concerns one T cell receptor beta chain sequence. Its specificity is unknown. This specimen belongs to a study of PD-1 blockade in classical Hodgkin lymphoma. Germline CDR1 reads SQVTM; CDR2 reads ANQGSEA. Trimming cost V 6 bases and J 3 bases, with 15 bases left between them. CDR3 size: 13 residues. Time point indicated: newly diagnosed, previously untreated cHL patient sample. Isolation of CD4+ T cells from thawed PBMCs was performed by magnetic negative selection. PBMCs from untreated, newly diagnosed classical Hodgkin lymphoma were comparison samples. Overall study results and limits: Lower baseline TCR diversity was reported for newly diagnosed patients than for healthy donors. Repertoires differed for reasons still undefined, possibly disease activity or prior therapy.

Assay: immunoSEQ multiplex PCR; the TCRdb copy retains only in-frame clones and omits some. Here the sample spans approximately 25,000 clones, about 90% being singletons. This TCR derives from a human donor with classical Hodgkin lymphoma. The chain carries TRBV29-1 and TRBJ2-7; no firm D call. What was sequenced was CD4+ T cells from blood. CDR3 coding DNA: TGCAGCGTGAGAGGACGACTGCACTACGAGCAGTACTTC. This encodes CSVRGRLHYEQYF.